The source of this T cell receptor beta chain is a study of blood T cell repertoires in COVID-19. Study-level information: Sources were T cells, B-cell-depleted T cells, or PBMCs; the material itself was cDNA or gDNA.

The germline CDR1 and CDR2 sequences are SNHLY and FYNNEI. This CDR3 is built from 15 residues. The ends lost 5 bases at V and 6 bases at J; junction bases unmatched: 6. TCRdb keeps only in-frame clones here, not all; method: immunoSEQ multiplex PCR. The data contain about 250,000 clones, 70% to 90% of them singletons. This chain joins TRBV2 and TRBJ1-6; the match to TRBD1 covers 8 bases. The receptor's source is an elderly man with acute or convalescent COVID-19. The sequenced material came from peripheral blood. As DNA, the CDR3 is TGTGCCAGCAGTCCTCGACAGGGGCCTAATTCACCCCTCCACTTT. Translation gives CASSPRQGPNSPLHF.